What follows are 6 T cell receptor beta chains derived from one specimen sequenced in a study of spatial heterogeneity in lung cancer. Findings and limits, study-wide: It was found that expanded intratumoral alpha and beta TCR counts tracked tumor mutation counts.

From the 5' RACE reads, TCRdb called clonotypes with MiXCR, one entry per CDR3 protein. The data contain 21,000 or so distinct CDR3 sequences, nearly 6.5% of them singletons. No antigen is known for these receptors. Regarding time point: sample taken at primary tumor resection. The specimen was lung tumor tissue, collected at surgery. The receptors stem from a male donor with early-stage non-small cell lung cancer.

Only a few counts were recorded for this clonotype. The J gene is TRBJ2-7, the V gene TRBV27; D remains unclear. CDR3 length: 18 residues. The germline V gene encodes CDR1 MNHEY and CDR2 SMNVEV (reference sequence). The V end lost 5 bases, the J end lost 0 bases, and 23 bases lay between the germline ends. CDR3: CASSGNGLPPIHSYEQYF. In DNA, the CDR3 is TGTGCCAGCAGTGGCAACGGGCTCCCACCCATTCACTCCTACGAGCAGTACTTC.

This clonotype is large (0.1 to 1%) by share. The chain recombines TRBV29-1 with TRBJ2-2, with D unclear. V was shortened by 7 bases and J by 4 bases, with 10 bases between the two germline ends. The CDR3 is 12 amino acids. The germline gives CDR1 SQVTM, CDR2 ANQGSEA. The CDR3 nucleotides read TGCAGCGCCGAAGGGTCCACCGGGGAGCTGTTTTTT. It yields the protein CSAEGSTGELFF.

CDR3 protein: CASSQDAPIQPQHF. The CDR3 bases are TGCGCCAGCAGCCAAGATGCCCCTATACAGCCCCAGCATTTT. The chain has TRBV4-1 and TRBJ1-5; D not certain. V lost 0 bases, J lost 7 bases, and 10 bases lay in between. Germline assignment: CDR1 MGHRA and CDR2 YSYEKL. The CDR3 totals 14 residues.

This clonotype was recorded at least ten times. The junction departs from the called germline gene at one end, perhaps through a read error. This chain connects TRBV7-2 to TRBJ2-2; D may correspond to TRBD1 or TRBD2 (5 bases each). The CDR3 loop spans 13 amino acids. The germline V gene encodes CDR1 SGHTA and CDR2 FQGNSA. CDR3 nucleotides: TGTGCCAGCAGCTTAGGGGGGTACACCGGGGAGCTGTTT. Its protein product is CASSLGGYTGELF.

The chain carries TRBV6-2 or TRBV6-3 and TRBJ2-5, with a possible D match to TRBD2 (6 bases). V lost 2 bases and J lost 1, with 8 bases in between. The CDR3 contains 14 residues. CDR1 and CDR2 (germline): MNHEY, SVGEGT. CDR3 protein: CASSYGGSQETQYF. For the CDR3, the DNA is TGTGCCAGCAGTTACGGGGGGAGCCAAGAGACCCAGTACTTC.

By sample fraction, this clonotype is medium-sized. The V call is TRBV20-1, the J call TRBJ1-5; perhaps TRBD1 as D (6 bases). CDR3 length equals 15 residues. The V gene's germline CDR1 is DFQATT and CDR2 SNEGSKA (reference sequence). V lost 3 bases and J lost 0, with 12 bases in between. The CDR3 here is CSARSRGFSNQPQHF. The CDR3 region has the DNA TGCAGTGCTAGGTCCAGGGGTTTTAGCAATCAGCCCCAGCATTTT.